This T cell receptor (beta chain) is drawn from a study of CD8 T cells in ankylosing spondylitis. Quantitative 5'-RACE with molecular barcodes produced the TCR beta libraries. TCRdb processed the 5' RACE reads anew with MiXCR; each CDR3 protein has one entry. The table lists some 240,000 distinct CDR3 sequences, about 18% of them singletons. This clonotype was recorded a few times. The CDR3 covers 15 residues. Losses at the gene ends were 0 bases for V and 3 bases for J; bases not matched to a gene: 3. Germline CDR1 reads MNHEY; CDR2 reads SVGAGI. The TCR was taken from a male donor with ankylosing spondylitis or in good health (not recorded which). This chain links TRBV6-5 with TRBJ2-5; TRBD2 matches at 8 bases. Sequencing input: blood, either unsorted or a sorted T cell fraction (not recorded which). As DNA, the CDR3 is TGTGCCAGCAGTTACTCAACGGGAGGGGAAGAGACCCAGTACTTC. It yields the protein CASSYSTGGEETQYF.